The next 12 T cell receptor beta chains were all read from a single sample in a study of PD-1 blockade in classical Hodgkin lymphoma. All the patients suffered relapse after autologous stem cell transplantation, and brentuximab vedotin exposure differed. The repertoire was sequenced with immunoSEQ multiplex PCR; TCRdb's copy has only in-frame clones and lacks some. The table shows around 60,000 clones, with around 90% occurring only once. This material consisted of peripheral blood mononuclear cells (PBMCs), taken before the second cycle of nivolumab. These receptors were taken from a human donor with classical Hodgkin lymphoma.

V gene TRBV27 combines with J gene TRBJ2-7; perhaps TRBD1 as D (6 bases). The CDR3 runs 15 residues. The ends were cut back, 2 bases at V and 4 bases at J, with 15 bases in the middle. Germline V lookup: CDR1 MNHEY, CDR2 SMNVEV (reference sequence). In nucleotides, the CDR3 is TGTGCCAGCAGTTTAGGGGGCCCCATGACGTACGAGCAGTACTTC. It codes for CASSLGGPMTYEQYF.

The chain couples TRBV7-2 to TRBJ1-1; D might be TRBD1 (6 bases). The V end lost 5 bases, the J end lost 3 bases, and 16 bases lay between the germline ends. The CDR3 length is 15 residues. Germline loops: CDR1 SGHTA, CDR2 FQGNSA. The chain's CDR3 is CASSPIWGRHTEAFF. In nucleotides, the CDR3 is TGTGCCAGCAGCCCAATATGGGGGCGTCACACTGAAGCTTTCTTT.

The V and J genes are TRBV6-1 and TRBJ1-1; D is ambiguous. The germline gives CDR1 MNHNS, CDR2 SASEGT. This CDR3 has 15 residues. Trimming stripped 6 bases from V and 1 base from J, with 15 bases between. This CDR3 reads CASSQTRTENTEAFF. CDR3 DNA sequence: TGTGCCAGCAGCCAAACAAGGACGGAGAACACTGAAGCTTTCTTT.

This clone was seen a few times. This rearrangement joins TRBV7-9 to TRBJ1-2, with D unclear. Trimming shortened V by 3 bases and J by 7 bases, and 9 bases separated the two germline ends. The CDR3 has 12 amino acids. Germline V gene data show CDR1 as SEHNR and CDR2 as FQNEAQ (reference sequence). CDR3 region: CASSFEGFGYTF. CDR3 DNA: TGTGCCAGCAGCTTCGAAGGGTTTGGCTACACCTTC.

V usage is TRBV5-1 and J usage is TRBJ1-1; D gene ambiguous. V lost 0 bases and J lost 6, with 15 bases in between. The CDR3 extends over 15 amino acids. Per the germline V gene, CDR1 is SGHRS and CDR2 is YFSETQ. CDR3 coding DNA: TGCGCCAGCAGCTTGGCCCCTGACCCGCGCGCTGAAGCTTTCTTT. It yields the protein CASSLAPDPRAEAFF.

V is TRBV7-9 and J is TRBJ2-3; TRBD2 matches at 10 bases. Trimming took 4 bases from V and 6 from J; bases not matched to a gene: 13. Germline values: CDR1 SEHNR, CDR2 FQNEAQ (reference sequence). The length of the CDR3 is 17 residues. The CDR3 loop is CASSSRSSGGPEDTQYF. CDR3 nucleotides: TGTGCCAGCAGCTCCCGTTCTAGCGGGGGCCCGGAGGATACGCAGTATTTT.

The chain carries TRBV4-2 and TRBJ2-5, with D possibly being TRBD1 or TRBD2 (7 bases each). CDR1 is LGHNA and CDR2 is YNFKEQ in the germline V gene. Trimming shortened V by 6 bases and J by 5 bases, and 19 bases separated the two germline ends. This CDR3 contains 15 residues. The CDR3 DNA reads TGTGCCAGCAGGCCTAAGGGAGGGGGCGAGGAGACCCAGTACTTC. Residues: CASRPKGGGEETQYF.

V and J are TRBV5-8 and TRBJ2-7; D not resolved. The CDR3 has 15 amino acids. Germline CDR1 SGHTS, CDR2 YDEGEE. Trimming took off 0 bases at V and 6 bases at J, with 16 bases between the two ends. CDR3 bases: TGTGCCAGCAGCTTGGCCCTACGGCAGGAAGGCGAGCAGTACTTC. Translated: CASSLALRQEGEQYF.

This rearrangement joins TRBV27 to TRBJ1-1; D unclear. With 0 bases removed from V and 4 bases from J, the gap between germline ends came to 9 bases. This CDR3 comprises 14 residues. Germline loops: CDR1 MNHEY, CDR2 SMNVEV (reference sequence). The CDR3 sequence is CASSLSLRVTEAFF. In nucleotides, the CDR3 is TGTGCCAGCAGTTTATCGCTACGGGTCACTGAAGCTTTCTTT.

CDR3 DNA: TGCGCCAGCAGCTCCCAAACTAGCGGGGGGGTCCCCCATGAGCAGTTCTTC. Amino acids: CASSSQTSGGVPHEQFF. This chain joins TRBV5-1 and TRBJ2-1, with 13 bases aligning to TRBD2. The CDR3 length is 17 residues. The V and J ends lost 3 bases and 8 bases, in that order; junction bases with no gene match: 11. The germline CDR1 and CDR2 sequences are SGHRS and YFSETQ.

This chain joins TRBV27 and TRBJ2-1; TRBD1 might be the D (6 bases). Trimming stripped 1 base from V and 5 bases from J, with 9 bases between. The CDR3 has 14 residues. The V gene's germline CDR1 is MNHEY and CDR2 SMNVEV (reference sequence). This CDR3 is CASSLLNRDNEQFF. In DNA, the CDR3 is TGTGCCAGCAGTTTATTGAACAGGGACAATGAGCAGTTCTTC.

This clone was seen a single time. The chain joins TRBV5-4 to TRBJ1-2; 10 nucleotides match TRBD1. V lost 6 bases and J lost 8; bases outside the gene matches: 10. Germline CDR1 and CDR2: SGHNT and YYREEE (reference sequence). CDR3 length: 14 amino acids. CDR3: CASTLDRGSSGYTF. CDR3 nucleotides: TGTGCCAGCACCCTGGACAGGGGGTCAAGCGGCTACACCTTC.